In its sample, the clone carrying this TCR beta chain was seen a few times. Its antigen is unknown. The source of the sample is a study of regulatory T cells in long-lasting Graves disease. Study-wide results and limits: Persistent patients had a count of shared public clonotypes (approximately 3,000) that exceeded that of new patients (around 1,000).

Arm-PCR of CDR3 regions and iRepertoire HTBI primers were the basis on which TCR beta libraries were built. TCRdb re-derived calls from the multiplex PCR reads in MiXCR, one entry per CDR3 protein. The table records about 460,000 distinct CDR3 sequences, 14% of them present only once. The CDR3 is made up of 20 amino acids. Germline lookup yields CDR1 SGDLS and CDR2 YYNGEE. J was trimmed by 4 bases and V by 4 bases; bases with no gene match: 20. Time point described: newly diagnosed GD, antithyroid drugs for less than 3 months. The TCR library was made from RNA extracted from PBMCs. The same specimen was also included in a second study, on T cells in Graves' hyperthyroidism and ophthalmopathy. That report adds: Patients aged 18 to 65 with hyperthyroidism were newly diagnosed, with duration under 2 months. HTBI primers were employed in a first-round RT-PCR of the TCR CDR3.

The J gene is TRBJ2-2, the V gene TRBV9, with 9 bases fitting TRBD1. The clonotype originates from a woman in her forties or fifties with Graves disease. Sequences were derived from peripheral blood mononuclear cells (PBMCs), sampled at new diagnosis, from a patient treated with antithyroid drugs. The CDR3 nucleotides read TGTGCCAGCAGCCCCCGACCAAGCGCTCCGGGACAGGGTTTCACCGGGGAGCTGTTTTTT. Amino acids: CASSPRPSAPGQGFTGELFF.